The entry below gives a single T cell receptor beta chain sequence along with its context. The clone's antigen remains unknown. Base qualities are not at hand, and no much larger clone is one base apart. The donors were healthy, HIV-negative adults with no recently reported acute infections or vaccinations. Only Caucasian adults living in Nashville, Tennessee, USA were represented among the donors. Magnetic negative selection was used to enrich CD4+ T cells, after which naive cells were positively selected on CD45RA and the negative fraction became the memory subset. Blood was collected by leukapheresis, and PBMCs were isolated by Ficoll-Histopaque density gradient centrifugation and then cryopreserved in liquid nitrogen vapor phase. Analytical flow cytometry was used to check the purity and quantity of each magnetically sorted T cell population. Genomic DNA was isolated from every sorted fraction and measured by UV absorbance on a Nanodrop 2000c.

Using the deep immunoSEQ assay, TCR CDR3 regions were amplified from genomic DNA by multiplex PCR. For each cell subset, the extracted genomic DNA was distributed evenly across all wells of several immunoSEQ 96-well plates, and each plate served as one replicate. For sorted subsets, each replicate PCR was loaded with about 200 ng genomic DNA, equivalent to 25,000 to 35,000 T cell genomes. Purified libraries were quantified with a Qubit 3.0 fluorometer, sized on a Bioanalyzer 2100, and re-quantified with the KAPA Library Quantification kit. Each immunoSEQ 96-well plate was sequenced on its own single-read 150-cycle Illumina NextSeq 550 flow cell. Per the source publication's procedure: The immunoSEQ output contained only junctional sequences without quality scores, so filtering could not match that applied to full-length reads. Sequences were annotated with PyIR, a Python wrapper for IgBLAST v1.9, and V/J genes and CDR3 were assigned using IMGT germline references. Any read was removed if the V/J assignment was weak (E-value above 1e-6), the CDR3 was missing, or the read contained stop codons, out-of-frame junctions, or ambiguous translated residues. V3J clonotypes were defined by identical inferred V gene, J gene, and CDR3 amino acid sequence. Percentage overlap between repertoires was computed as shared unique clonotypes divided by the size of the smaller repertoire. Repertoire richness was assessed with RTK rarefaction, the Chao1 estimator, and Recon v2.1 estimates of unobserved clonotypes. OLGA was used to compute generation probabilities for all TCRbeta clonotypes that the gDNA method yielded from a handful of donors. The table comes from immuneACCESS by way of TCRdb, which keeps in-frame sequences with V and J called. Part of the clones is missing from these tables; in studies checked, under half for an unresolved V gene and the rest for unknown reasons. V and J calls and clone size are those listed in that table; D and trimming were worked out from the DNA. In this sample the table shows a few million clones, more than 80% of which occur a single time. About 0.13% of the sample is taken by the ten largest.

This entry comes from a study of shared clonotypes between healthy human individuals (dated by TCRdb to 2020 to 2022). Regarding the study in general: A few men and two women, aged 18 to 49 years, made up the cohort. Libraries were prepared and TCR repertoires were sequenced by different laboratories using diverse techniques, in order to increase sequencing depth and limit assay-specific biases. For each donor, CD4 naive and CD4 memory were each given three plates, CD8 naive was given two plates, and CD8 memory was given one plate. To estimate repertoire size and how much clonotypes are shared between individuals, the study performed deep sequencing of blood TCR repertoires from a handful of healthy adults. Leukapheresis yielded between about 0.9 and 10 billion PBMCs per donor.

From its cysteine to its phenylalanine, the CDR3 spans 16 amino acids. Only the CDR3 DNA stays, 48 bases, in frame from base 1. From V the trimming removes 2 bases and from J it removes 2 bases, while the gene matches leave 5 bases of the junction unaccounted for. CDR1 and CDR2 were assigned from the germline V gene as MDHEN and SYDVKM. Broader findings and caveats from the paper: Across a handful of donors, 4.5% to 6.5% of naive CD4, 3% to 3.5% of naive CD8, about 2.3% of memory CD4, and approximately 0.42% of memory CD8 clonotypes were shared. Only blood was sampled, and tissue TCR repertoires likely differ from those in blood. The genetic and exposure-history diversity represented was limited by the small number of donors. Pairwise subsampling led to the expectation that sequencing depth would affect the degree of clonotype sharing among donors. Naive subsets generally had larger estimated clonotype richness than memory subsets. Compared with non-shared clonotypes, clonotypes shared by all four sorted-subset donors had higher generation probabilities. Even with the large sequencing depth, rarefaction of the sorted-subset datasets indicated that sequencing was incomplete.

This sequence was found in a man aged 18 to 29 in good health. The sample consisted of naive CD4+ T cells sorted from blood. This sample's cell subset or site label indicates: CD45RA+ positively selected. The chain is encoded by TRBV28 joined to TRBJ2-5, with 10 bases in between that match TRBD2. The CDR3 reads as follows: CASSLRTSGTQETQYF. The DNA sequence reads TGTGCCAGCAGTTTAAGGACTAGCGGTACGCAAGAGACCCAGTACTTC.